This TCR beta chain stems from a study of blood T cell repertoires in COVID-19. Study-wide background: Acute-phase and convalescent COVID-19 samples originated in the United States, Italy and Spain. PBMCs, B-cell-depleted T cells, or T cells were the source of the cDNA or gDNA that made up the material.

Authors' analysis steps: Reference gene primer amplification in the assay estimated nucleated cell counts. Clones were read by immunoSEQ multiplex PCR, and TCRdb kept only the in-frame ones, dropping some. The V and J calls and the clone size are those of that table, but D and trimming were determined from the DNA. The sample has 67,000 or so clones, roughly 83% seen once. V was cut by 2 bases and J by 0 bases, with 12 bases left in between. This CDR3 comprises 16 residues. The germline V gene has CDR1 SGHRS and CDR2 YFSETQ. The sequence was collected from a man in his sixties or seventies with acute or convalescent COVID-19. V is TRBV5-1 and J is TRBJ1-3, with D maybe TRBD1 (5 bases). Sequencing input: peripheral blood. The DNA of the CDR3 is TGCGCCAGCAGCTTAACGGGACTCAGCTCTGGAAACACCATATATTTT. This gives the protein CASSLTGLSSGNTIYF.